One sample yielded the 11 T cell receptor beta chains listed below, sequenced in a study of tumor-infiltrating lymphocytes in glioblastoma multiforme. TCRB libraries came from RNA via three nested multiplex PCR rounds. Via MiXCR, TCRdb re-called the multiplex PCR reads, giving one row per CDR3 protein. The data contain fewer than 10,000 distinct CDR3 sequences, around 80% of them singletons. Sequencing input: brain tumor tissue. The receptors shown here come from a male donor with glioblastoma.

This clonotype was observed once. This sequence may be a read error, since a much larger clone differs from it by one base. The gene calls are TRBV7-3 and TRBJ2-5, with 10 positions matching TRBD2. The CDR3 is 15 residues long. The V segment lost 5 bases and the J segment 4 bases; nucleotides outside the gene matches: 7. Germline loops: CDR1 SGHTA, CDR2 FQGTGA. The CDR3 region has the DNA TGTGCCAGCAGCGGGGGGACTAGCGTGAGAGAGACCCAGTACTTC. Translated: CASSGGTSVRETQYF.

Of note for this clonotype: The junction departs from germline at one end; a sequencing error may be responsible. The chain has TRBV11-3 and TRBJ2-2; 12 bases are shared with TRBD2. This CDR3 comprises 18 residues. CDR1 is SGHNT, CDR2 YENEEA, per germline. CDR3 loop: CASSKTSRLAGETGGLFF. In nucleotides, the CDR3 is TGTGCCAGCAGCAAGACCTCCAGACTAGCGGGAGAAACCGGGGGGCTGTTTTTT. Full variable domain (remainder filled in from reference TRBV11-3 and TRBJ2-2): EAGVVQSPRYKIIEKKQPVAFWCNPISGHNTLYWYLQNLGQGPELLIRYENEEAVDDSQLPKDRFSAERLKGVDSTLKIQPAELGDSAVYLCASSKTSRLAGETGGLFFGEGSRLTVL.

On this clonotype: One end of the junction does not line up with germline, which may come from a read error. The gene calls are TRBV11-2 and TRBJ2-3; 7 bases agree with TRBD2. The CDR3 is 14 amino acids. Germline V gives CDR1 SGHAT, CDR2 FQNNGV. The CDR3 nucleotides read TGTGCCAGCACCTTACGGGGGGTGGCAGATACGCAGTATTTT. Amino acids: CASTLRGVADTQYF.

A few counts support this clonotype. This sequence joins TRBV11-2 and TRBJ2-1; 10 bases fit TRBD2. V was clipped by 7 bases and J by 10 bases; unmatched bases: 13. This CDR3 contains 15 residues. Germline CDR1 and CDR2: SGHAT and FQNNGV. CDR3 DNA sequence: TGTGCCAGCATCCCCCTAGCGGGAGTGAGTAAAGAGCAGTTCTTC. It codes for CASIPLAGVSKEQFF.

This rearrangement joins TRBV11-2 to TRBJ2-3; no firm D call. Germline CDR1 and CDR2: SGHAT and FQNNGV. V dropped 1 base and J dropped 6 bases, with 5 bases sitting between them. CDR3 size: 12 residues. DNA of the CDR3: TGTGCCAGCAGCTTAGGTGTTGATACGCAGTATTTT. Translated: CASSLGVDTQYF.

The CDR3 nucleotides are TGTGCCAGCGGCGGGACAGTGAACACCGGGGAGCTGTTTTTT. It translates to CASGGTVNTGELFF. The V and J genes are TRBV11-1 and TRBJ2-2; weak D call: TRBD1 (7 bases). The CDR3 is made up of 14 amino acids. Between the trimmed V and J ends, which lost 8 bases and 1 base, there was a span of 11 bases. Germline loops: CDR1 SGHAT, CDR2 FQDESV (reference sequence).

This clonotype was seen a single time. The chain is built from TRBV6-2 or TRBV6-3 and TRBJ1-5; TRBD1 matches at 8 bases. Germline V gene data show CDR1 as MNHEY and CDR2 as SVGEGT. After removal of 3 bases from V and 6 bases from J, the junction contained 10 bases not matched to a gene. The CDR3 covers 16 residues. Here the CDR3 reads CASSYQGARGSQPQHF. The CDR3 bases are TGTGCCAGCAGTTATCAGGGGGCGCGGGGAAGTCAGCCCCAGCATTTT.

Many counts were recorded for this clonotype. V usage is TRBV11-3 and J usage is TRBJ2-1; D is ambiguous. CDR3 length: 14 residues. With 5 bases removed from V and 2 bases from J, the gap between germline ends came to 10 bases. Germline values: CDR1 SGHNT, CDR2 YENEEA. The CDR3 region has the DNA TGTGCCAGCAGCCCCCGGAACACCTACAATGAGCAGTTCTTC. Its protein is CASSPRNTYNEQFF.

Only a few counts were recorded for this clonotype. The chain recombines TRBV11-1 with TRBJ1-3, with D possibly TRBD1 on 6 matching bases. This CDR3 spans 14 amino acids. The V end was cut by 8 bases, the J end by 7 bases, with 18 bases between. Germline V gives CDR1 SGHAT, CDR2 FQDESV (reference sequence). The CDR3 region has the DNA TGTGCCAGCTGGGACACCCGGGAGCTGAACACCATATATTTT. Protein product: CASWDTRELNTIYF.

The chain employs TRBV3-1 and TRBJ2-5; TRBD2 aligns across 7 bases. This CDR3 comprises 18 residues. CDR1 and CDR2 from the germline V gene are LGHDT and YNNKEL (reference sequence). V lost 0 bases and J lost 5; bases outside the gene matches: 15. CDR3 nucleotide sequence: TGTGCCAGCAGCCAAGAGGGGGGGAGGACCCGGCCTGGGGAGACCCAGTACTTC. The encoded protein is CASSQEGGRTRPGETQYF.

For the CDR3, the DNA is TGTGCCAGCAGTTCGGGACTAGCTTCAAGCGAGCAGTACTTC. It is translated as CASSSGLASSEQYF. The J gene is TRBJ2-7, the V gene TRBV12-3 or TRBV12-4, with TRBD2 matching 9 bases. V was clipped by 4 bases and J by 6 bases; unmatched bases: 7. CDR3 length equals 14 residues.